The clone carrying this T cell receptor beta chain has only a few counts. Both 60 Vbeta primers and 13 Jbeta primers went into the PCR. Some clones are missing from TCRdb's copy, which holds only in-frame ones; the method was immunoSEQ multiplex PCR. The sample records approximately 100,000 clones, less than 80% being singletons. The data stem from a study of cytomegalovirus exposure and HLA in healthy donors. The CDR3 is 12 residues long. The V end was cut by 1 base, the J end by 9 bases, with 7 bases between. The germline V gene encodes CDR1 LGHNA and CDR2 YNFKEQ. V gene TRBV4-2 combines with J gene TRBJ2-1, with D unclear. Sequencing was carried out using PBMCs. This sequence originates from a man aged 30-40 years in good health and CMV-seropositive. The CDR3 loop reads CASSQGSGEQFF. The DNA for the CDR3 is TGTGCCAGCAGCCAAGGATCCGGTGAGCAGTTCTTC.